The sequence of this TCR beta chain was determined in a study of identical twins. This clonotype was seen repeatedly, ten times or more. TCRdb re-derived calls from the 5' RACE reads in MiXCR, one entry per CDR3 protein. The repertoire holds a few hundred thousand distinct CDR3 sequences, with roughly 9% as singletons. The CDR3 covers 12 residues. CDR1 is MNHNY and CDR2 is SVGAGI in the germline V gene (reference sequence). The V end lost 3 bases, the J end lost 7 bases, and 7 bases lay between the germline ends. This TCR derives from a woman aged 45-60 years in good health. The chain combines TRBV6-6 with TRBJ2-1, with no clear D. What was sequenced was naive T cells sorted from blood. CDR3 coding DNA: TGTGCCAGCAGTTATCCAACAAATGAGCAGTTCTTC. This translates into CASSYPTNEQFF.